The clone carrying this T cell receptor beta chain has a single count. The antigen is undetermined. The donors were part of the approximately 120-subject validation cohort, which stood apart from the roughly 670-subject first cohort. This sample was taken from a study of cytomegalovirus exposure and HLA in healthy donors. Study-level information: Later, an analysis reported that the roughly 120 validation repertoires had used the same platform as the roughly 650 first-cohort repertoires. Study observations and caveats: There were under 200 TCR beta chains listed as cytomegalovirus-associated. The classifier was said to identify cytomegalovirus status with high specificity and sensitivity.

This CDR3 has 14 amino acids. Germline V CDR1 and CDR2: MDHEN, SYDVKM. Trimming removed 0 bases at V and 8 bases at J, with 11 bases between. Here immunoSEQ multiplex PCR was the method, and the copy in TCRdb shows in-frame clones only, minus some. The sample comprises 200,000 to 250,000 clones, over 75% of which are singletons, and 2% to 2.5% rests with the top ten. Sequenced sample: PBMCs. The receptor's source is a woman aged 18-29 years in good health and CMV-seropositive. The genes are TRBV28 and TRBJ1-5, with no clear D. CDR3: CASSLWTLREPQHF. The DNA for the CDR3 is TGTGCCAGCAGTTTATGGACCCTCCGGGAGCCCCAGCATTTT. Together with reference TRBV28 and TRBJ1-5, the CDR3 gives the full variable domain: DVKVTQSSRYLVKRTGEKVFLECVQDMDHENMFWYRQDPGLGLRLIYFSYDVKMKEKGDIPEGYSVSREKKERFSLILESASTNQTSMYLCASSLWTLREPQHFGDGTRLSIL.